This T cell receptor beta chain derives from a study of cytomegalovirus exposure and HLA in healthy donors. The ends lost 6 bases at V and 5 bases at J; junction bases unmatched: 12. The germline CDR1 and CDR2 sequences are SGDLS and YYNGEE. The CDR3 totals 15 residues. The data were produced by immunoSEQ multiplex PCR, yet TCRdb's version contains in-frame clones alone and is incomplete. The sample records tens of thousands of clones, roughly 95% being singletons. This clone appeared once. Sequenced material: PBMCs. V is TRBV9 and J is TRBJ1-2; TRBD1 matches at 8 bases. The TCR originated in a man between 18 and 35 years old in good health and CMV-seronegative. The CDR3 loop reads CASTPAGQGKYGYTF. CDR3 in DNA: TGTGCCAGCACCCCTGCCGGACAGGGAAAATATGGCTACACCTTC.